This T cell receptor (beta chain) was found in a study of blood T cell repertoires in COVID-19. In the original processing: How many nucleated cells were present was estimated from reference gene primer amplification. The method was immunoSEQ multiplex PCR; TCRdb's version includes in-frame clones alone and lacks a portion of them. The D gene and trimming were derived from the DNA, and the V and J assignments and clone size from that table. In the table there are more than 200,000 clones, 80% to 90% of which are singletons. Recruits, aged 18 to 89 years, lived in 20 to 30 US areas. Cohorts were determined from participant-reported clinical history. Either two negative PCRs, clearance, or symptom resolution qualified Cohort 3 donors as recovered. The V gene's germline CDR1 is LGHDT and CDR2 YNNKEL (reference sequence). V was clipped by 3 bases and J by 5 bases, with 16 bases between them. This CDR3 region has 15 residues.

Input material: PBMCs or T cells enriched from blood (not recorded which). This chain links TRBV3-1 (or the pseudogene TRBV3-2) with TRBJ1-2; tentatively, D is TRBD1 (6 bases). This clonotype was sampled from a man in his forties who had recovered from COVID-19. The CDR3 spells CASSQGRGVEYGYTF. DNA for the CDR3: TGTGCCAGCAGCCAGGGCAGGGGCGTCGAGTATGGCTACACCTTC.